This entry lists 9 T cell receptor beta chains sequenced from one sample in a study of cytomegalovirus exposure and HLA in healthy donors. PCR was performed using 60 Vbeta and 13 Jbeta primers. Some clones are missing from TCRdb's copy, which holds only in-frame ones; the method was immunoSEQ multiplex PCR. Seen here are 110,000 or so clones, roughly 80% observed once, and the top ten hold around 5%. Source material: PBMCs. Receptor source: a man between 45 and 60 years old in good health and CMV-seropositive.

This chain joins TRBV19 and TRBJ2-1; possibly TRBD1 for D (6 bases). This CDR3 region has 14 residues. The germline CDR1 and CDR2 sequences are LNHDA and SQIVND (reference sequence). V was cut by 1 base and J by 8 bases, with 12 bases left in between. The CDR3 DNA follows: TGTGCCAGTAGTATAGGGCAGGGGAACGATGAGCAGTTCTTC. Translated: CASSIGQGNDEQFF.

A few counts support this clone. J is TRBJ1-5 and V is TRBV7-8; TRBD1 is a possible D gene (6 bases). This CDR3 is 14 amino acids long. V was shortened by 3 bases and J by 1 base, with 7 bases between the two germline ends. The V gene's germline CDR1 is SGHVS and CDR2 FQNEAQ. This chain's CDR3 is CASSFRGSNQPQHF. As DNA, the CDR3 is TGTGCCAGCAGCTTTAGGGGGAGCAATCAGCCCCAGCATTTT. The whole variable domain, remainder taken from reference TRBV7-8 and TRBJ1-5, is GAGVSQSPRYKVAKRGQDVALRCDPISGHVSLFWYQQALGQGPEFLTYFQNEAQLDKSGLPSDRFFAERPEGSVSTLKIQRTQQEDSAVYLCASSFRGSNQPQHFGDGTRLSIL.

The chain carries TRBV30 and TRBJ1-1; unclear D gene. This CDR3 contains 13 residues. V was cut by 0 bases and J by 10 bases, with 15 bases left in between. Germline-derived CDR1 and CDR2 are GTSNPN and SVGIG (reference sequence). The CDR3 DNA sequence: TGTGCCTGGAGTGTCCTAAGAGGCGGGTCAGCTTTCTTT. It translates to CAWSVLRGGSAFF.

The rearrangement links TRBV7-6 to TRBJ2-5; 7 positions match TRBD2. The germline V gene encodes CDR1 SGHVS and CDR2 FNYEAQ. V lost 1 base to trimming and J lost 4 bases; unmatched junction nucleotides: 3. The CDR3 length is 14 residues. CDR3 protein: CASSLESSGETQYF. The CDR3 nucleotides are TGTGCCAGCAGCTTAGAGTCTAGCGGAGAGACCCAGTACTTC.

This chain connects TRBV29-1 to TRBJ2-7; 8 positions match TRBD2. Germline values: CDR1 SQVTM, CDR2 ANQGSEA. This CDR3 has 14 residues. V lost 2 bases and J lost 4; bases outside the gene matches: 7. CDR3 region: CSVETSGGRYEQYF. CDR3 bases: TGCAGCGTTGAAACGAGCGGGGGCCGTTACGAGCAGTACTTC.

This clone appeared many times. V usage is TRBV4-2 and J usage is TRBJ2-1; 8 bases line up with TRBD1. The CDR3 totals 16 residues. V shed 3 bases and J 6 bases; nucleotides not matched to a gene: 10. Germline values: CDR1 LGHNA, CDR2 YNFKEQ. Here the CDR3 reads CASSQTTGGQANEQFF. The CDR3 DNA reads TGTGCCAGCAGCCAGACTACAGGGGGACAGGCCAATGAGCAGTTCTTC.

This clone was seen only once. The V gene is TRBV6-4, the J gene TRBJ2-3; 8 bases are a match to TRBD1. The CDR3 runs to 14 residues. CDR1 is MRHNA, CDR2 SNTAGT, per germline. V lost 5 bases and J lost 1; bases outside the gene matches: 2. The chain's CDR3 is CASSSGGRTDTQYF. Written as DNA, the CDR3 is TGTGCCAGCAGTTCAGGGGGCCGCACAGATACGCAGTATTTT.

This clone was seen more than once but under ten times. DNA for the CDR3: TGTGCCAGCATTGACCCGGGACATTCTGGCTACACCTTC. Encoded protein: CASIDPGHSGYTF. This chain uses TRBV6-1 with TRBJ1-2, with D possibly matching TRBD1 (6 bases). V lost 7 bases and J lost 7, with 16 bases in between. This CDR3 has 13 amino acids. Germline values: CDR1 MNHNS, CDR2 SASEGT.

A remark on this clone: The same CDR3 can be traced to other DNA sequences in this sample. CDR3 loop: CASSVGLSTDTQYF. The CDR3 DNA reads as TGTGCCAGCAGCGTAGGGCTCAGCACAGATACGCAGTATTTT. The genes are TRBV9 and TRBJ2-3; D remains ambiguous. Trimming pared 0 bases from V and 0 bases from J, leaving 5 bases between. This CDR3 region has 14 residues. Germline V lookup: CDR1 SGDLS, CDR2 YYNGEE. Complete variable domain (other parts from reference TRBV9 and TRBJ2-3): DSGVTQTPKHLITATGQRVTLRCSPRSGDLSVYWYQQSLDQGLQFLIQYYNGEERAKGNILERFSAQQFPDLHSELNLSSLELGDSALYFCASSVGLSTDTQYFGPGTRLTVL.